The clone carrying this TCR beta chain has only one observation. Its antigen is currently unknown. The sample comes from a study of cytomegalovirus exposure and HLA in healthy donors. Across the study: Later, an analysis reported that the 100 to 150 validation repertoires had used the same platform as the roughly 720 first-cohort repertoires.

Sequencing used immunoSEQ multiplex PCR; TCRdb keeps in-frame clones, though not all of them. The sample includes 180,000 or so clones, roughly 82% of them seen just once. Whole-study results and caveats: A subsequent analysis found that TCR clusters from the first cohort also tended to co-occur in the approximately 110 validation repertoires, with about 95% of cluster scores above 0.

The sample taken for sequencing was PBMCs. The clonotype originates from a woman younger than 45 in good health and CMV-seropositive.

The chain's CDR3 is CASSLDLAGTYEQYF. The CDR3 region has the DNA TGTGCCAGCAGCCTCGACCTAGCGGGAACCTACGAGCAGTACTTC. The chain links TRBV7-2 to TRBJ2-7; 9 bases fit TRBD2. CDR1 is SGHTA, CDR2 FQGNSA, per germline. The CDR3 length is 15 residues. V lost 5 bases, J lost 2 bases, and 7 bases stayed unmatched.